This T cell receptor (beta chain) was sequenced for a study of cytomegalovirus exposure and HLA in healthy donors. Findings and limits, study-wide: An apparent linkage of common viral pathogens to several of the most significant clusters emerged in a later analysis.

Vbeta (60) and Jbeta (13) primers were used in the PCR. Some clones are missing from TCRdb's copy, which holds only in-frame ones; the method was immunoSEQ multiplex PCR. The table shows more than 75,000 clones, with about 90% occurring only once. Notes on this clone: Its antigen is not known.

From germline, CDR1 is MNHNY and CDR2 SVGAGI (reference sequence). J gave up 6 bases and V 4 bases, and 14 bases lay outside the gene matches. The CDR3 spans 16 residues. The chain employs TRBV6-6 and TRBJ2-5, with 7 bases fitting TRBD2. Sequencing was performed on PBMCs. The clonotype originates from a man younger than 35 in good health and CMV-seronegative. The CDR3 sequence: CASSLSRGREWKTQYF. As DNA, the CDR3 is TGTGCCAGCAGTTTAAGTCGCGGGAGAGAGTGGAAGACCCAGTACTTC.